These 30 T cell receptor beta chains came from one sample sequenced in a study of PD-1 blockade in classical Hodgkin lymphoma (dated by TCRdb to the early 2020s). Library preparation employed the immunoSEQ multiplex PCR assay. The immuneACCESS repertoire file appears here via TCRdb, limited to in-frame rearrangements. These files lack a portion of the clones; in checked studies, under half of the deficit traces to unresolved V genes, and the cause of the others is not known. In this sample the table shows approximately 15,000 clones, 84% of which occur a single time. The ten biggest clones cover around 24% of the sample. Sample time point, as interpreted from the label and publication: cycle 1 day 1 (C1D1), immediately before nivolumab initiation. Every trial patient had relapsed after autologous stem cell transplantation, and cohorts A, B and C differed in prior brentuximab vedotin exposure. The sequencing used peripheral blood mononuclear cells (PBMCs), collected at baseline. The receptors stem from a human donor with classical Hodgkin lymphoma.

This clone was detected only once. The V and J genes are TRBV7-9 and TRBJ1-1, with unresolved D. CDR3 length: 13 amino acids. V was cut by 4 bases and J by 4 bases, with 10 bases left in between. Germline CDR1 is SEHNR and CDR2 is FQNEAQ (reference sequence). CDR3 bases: TGTGCCAGCAGCTCCCCAGCCCCCACTGAAGCTTTCTTT. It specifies CASSSPAPTEAFF.

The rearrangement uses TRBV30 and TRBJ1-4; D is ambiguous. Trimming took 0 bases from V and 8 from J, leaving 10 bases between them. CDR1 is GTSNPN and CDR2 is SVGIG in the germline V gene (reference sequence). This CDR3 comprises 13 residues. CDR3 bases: TGTGCCTGGAGTGTTGGGTCGCGGGAAAAACTGTTTTTT. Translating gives CAWSVGSREKLFF.

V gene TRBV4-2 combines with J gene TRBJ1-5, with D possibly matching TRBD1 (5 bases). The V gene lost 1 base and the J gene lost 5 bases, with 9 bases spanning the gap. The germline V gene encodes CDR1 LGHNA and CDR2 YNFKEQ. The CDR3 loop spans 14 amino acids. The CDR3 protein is CASSQAQGHQPQHF. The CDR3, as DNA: TGTGCCAGCAGCCAAGCGCAGGGTCATCAGCCCCAGCATTTT.

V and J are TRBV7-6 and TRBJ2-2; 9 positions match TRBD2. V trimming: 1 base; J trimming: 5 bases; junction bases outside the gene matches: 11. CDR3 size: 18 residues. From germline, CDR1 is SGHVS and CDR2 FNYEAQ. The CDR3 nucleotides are TGTGCCAGCAGCTTAGTTTGGCGGGGGGGCCGATGGACCGGGGAGCTGTTTTTT. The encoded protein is CASSLVWRGGRWTGELFF. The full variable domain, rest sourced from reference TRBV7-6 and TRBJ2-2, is GAGVSQSPRYKVTKRGQDVALRCDPISGHVSLYWYRQALGQGPEFLTYFNYEAQQDKSGLPNDRFSAERPEGSISTLTIQRTEQRDSAMYRCASSLVWRGGRWTGELFFGEGSRLTVL.

The CDR3 loop reads CASNGLSGPEETQYF. In DNA form, the CDR3 reads TGCGCCAGCAACGGTTTGTCGGGGCCCGAAGAGACCCAGTACTTC. The rearrangement links TRBV23-1 to TRBJ2-5; D may be TRBD1 or TRBD2 (5 bases each). TRBV23-1 is annotated as an ORF whose role is uncertain. The CDR3 runs 15 residues. Trimming left V 7 bases short and J 3 bases short, with 18 bases between.

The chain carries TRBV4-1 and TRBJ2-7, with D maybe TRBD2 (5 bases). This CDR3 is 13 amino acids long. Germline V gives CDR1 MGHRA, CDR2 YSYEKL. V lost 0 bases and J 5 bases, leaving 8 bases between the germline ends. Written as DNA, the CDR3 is TGCGCCAGCAGCCAAGAGAGAGGGAACGAGCAGTACTTC. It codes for CASSQERGNEQYF.

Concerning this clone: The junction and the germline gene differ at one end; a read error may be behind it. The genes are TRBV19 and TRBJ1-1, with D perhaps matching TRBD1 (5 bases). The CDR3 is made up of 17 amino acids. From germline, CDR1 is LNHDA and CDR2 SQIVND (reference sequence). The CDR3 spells CASSIVPRDGWNPEAFF. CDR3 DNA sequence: TGTGCCAGTAGTATAGTACCCAGGGATGGTTGGAACCCTGAAGCTTTCTTT.

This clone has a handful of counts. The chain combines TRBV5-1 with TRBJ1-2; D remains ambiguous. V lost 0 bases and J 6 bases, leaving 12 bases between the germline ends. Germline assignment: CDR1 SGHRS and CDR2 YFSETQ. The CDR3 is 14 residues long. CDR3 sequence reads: CASSLAGGFDGYTF. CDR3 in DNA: TGCGCCAGCAGCTTGGCCGGCGGGTTCGATGGCTACACCTTC.

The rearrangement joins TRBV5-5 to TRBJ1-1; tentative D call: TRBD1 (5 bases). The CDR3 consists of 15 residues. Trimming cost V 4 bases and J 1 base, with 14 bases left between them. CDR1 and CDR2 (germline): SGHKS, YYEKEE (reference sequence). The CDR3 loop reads CASSGSGTRNTEAFF. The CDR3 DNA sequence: TGTGCCAGCAGCGGATCCGGGACGAGGAACACTGAAGCTTTCTTT.

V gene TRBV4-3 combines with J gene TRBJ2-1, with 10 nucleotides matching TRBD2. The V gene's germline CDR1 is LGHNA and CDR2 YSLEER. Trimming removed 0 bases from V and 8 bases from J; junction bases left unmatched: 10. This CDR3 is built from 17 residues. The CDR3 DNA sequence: TGCGCCAGCAGCCAAGATCTCCTAGCGGGAGCGGGAGATGAGCAGTTCTTC. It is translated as CASSQDLLAGAGDEQFF.

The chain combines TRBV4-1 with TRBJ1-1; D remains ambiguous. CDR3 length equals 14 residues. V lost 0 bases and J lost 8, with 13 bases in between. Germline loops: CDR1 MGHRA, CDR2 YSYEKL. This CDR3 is CASSQERSTTEAFF. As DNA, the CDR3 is TGCGCCAGCAGCCAAGAGCGTAGTACCACGGAAGCTTTCTTT.

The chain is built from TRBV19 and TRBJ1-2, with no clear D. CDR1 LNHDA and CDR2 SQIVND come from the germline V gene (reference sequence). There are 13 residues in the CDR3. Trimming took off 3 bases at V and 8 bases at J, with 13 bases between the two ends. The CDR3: CASSMGSGEGYTF. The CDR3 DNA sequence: TGTGCCAGTAGTATGGGAAGCGGGGAAGGCTACACCTTC.

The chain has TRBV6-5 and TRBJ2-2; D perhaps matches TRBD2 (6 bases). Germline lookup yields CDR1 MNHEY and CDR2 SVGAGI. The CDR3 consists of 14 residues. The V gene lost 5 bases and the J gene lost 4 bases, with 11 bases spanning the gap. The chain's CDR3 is CASSRGGSTGELFF. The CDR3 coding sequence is TGTGCCAGCAGTCGAGGAGGGAGCACCGGGGAGCTGTTTTTT.

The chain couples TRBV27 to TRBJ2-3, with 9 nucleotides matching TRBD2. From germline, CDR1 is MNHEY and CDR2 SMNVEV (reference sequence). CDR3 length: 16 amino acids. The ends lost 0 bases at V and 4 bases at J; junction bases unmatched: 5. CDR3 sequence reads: CASSLSSSGRPDTQYF. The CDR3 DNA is TGTGCCAGCAGTTTATCTTCCAGCGGGAGGCCAGATACGCAGTATTTT.

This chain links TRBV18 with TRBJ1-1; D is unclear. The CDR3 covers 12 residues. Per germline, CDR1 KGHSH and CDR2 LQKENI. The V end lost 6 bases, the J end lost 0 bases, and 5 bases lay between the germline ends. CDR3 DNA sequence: TGTGCCAGCTCGTTATTGAACACTGAAGCTTTCTTT. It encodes CASSLLNTEAFF.

Written as DNA, the CDR3 is TGTGCCAGCGCCCCTGGGGCAGACCACACCGGGGAGCTGTTTTTT. It codes for CASAPGADHTGELFF. The chain uses TRBV11-3 and TRBJ2-2, with D possibly matching TRBD1 (5 bases). Germline CDR1 is SGHNT and CDR2 is YENEEA. The CDR3 has 15 residues. Trimming stripped 8 bases from V and 3 bases from J, with 16 bases between.

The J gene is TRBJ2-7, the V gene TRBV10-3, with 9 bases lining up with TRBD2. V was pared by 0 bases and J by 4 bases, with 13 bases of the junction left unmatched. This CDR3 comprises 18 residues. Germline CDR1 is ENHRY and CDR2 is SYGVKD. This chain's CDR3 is CAISESDGNSGSLYEQYF. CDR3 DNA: TGTGCCATCAGTGAGTCCGACGGAAATAGCGGGAGTCTTTACGAGCAGTACTTC.

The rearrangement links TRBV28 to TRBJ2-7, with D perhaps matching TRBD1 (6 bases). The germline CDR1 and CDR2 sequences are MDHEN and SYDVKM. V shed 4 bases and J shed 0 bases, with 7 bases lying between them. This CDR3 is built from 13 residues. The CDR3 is CASSSRGSYEQYF. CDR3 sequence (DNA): TGTGCCAGCAGTTCCAGGGGCTCCTACGAGCAGTACTTC.

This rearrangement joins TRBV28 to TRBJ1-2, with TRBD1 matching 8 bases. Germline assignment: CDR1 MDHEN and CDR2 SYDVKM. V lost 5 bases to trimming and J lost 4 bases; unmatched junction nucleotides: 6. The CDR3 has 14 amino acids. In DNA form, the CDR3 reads TGTGCCAGCAGTCCCTCGACAGGGGTCTATGGCTACACCTTC. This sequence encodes CASSPSTGVYGYTF.

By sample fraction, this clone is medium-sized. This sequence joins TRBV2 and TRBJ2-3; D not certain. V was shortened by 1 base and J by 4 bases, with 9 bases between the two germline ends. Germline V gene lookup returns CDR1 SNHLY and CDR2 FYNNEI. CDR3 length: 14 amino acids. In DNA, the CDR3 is TGTGCCAGCAGTGAAGAACGCCTGGCAGATACGCAGTATTTT. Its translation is CASSEERLADTQYF.

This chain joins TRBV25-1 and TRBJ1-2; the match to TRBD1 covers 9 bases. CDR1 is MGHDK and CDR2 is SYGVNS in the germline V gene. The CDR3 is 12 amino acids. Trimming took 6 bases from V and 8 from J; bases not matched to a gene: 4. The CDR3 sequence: CASRQGASGYTF. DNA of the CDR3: TGTGCCAGCAGACAGGGGGCTAGCGGCTACACCTTC.

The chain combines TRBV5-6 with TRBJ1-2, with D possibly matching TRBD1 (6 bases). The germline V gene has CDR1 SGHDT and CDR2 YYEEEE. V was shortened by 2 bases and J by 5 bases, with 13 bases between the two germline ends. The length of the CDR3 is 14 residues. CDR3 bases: TGTGCCAGCAGCTTAGGGACAATGGGGTATGGCTACACCTTC. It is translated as CASSLGTMGYGYTF. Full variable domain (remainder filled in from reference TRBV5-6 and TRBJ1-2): DAGVTQSPTHLIKTRGQQVTLRCSPKSGHDTVSWYQQALGQGPQFIFQYYEEEERQRGNFPDRFSGHQFPNYSSELNVNALLLGDSALYLCASSLGTMGYGYTFGSGTRLTVV.

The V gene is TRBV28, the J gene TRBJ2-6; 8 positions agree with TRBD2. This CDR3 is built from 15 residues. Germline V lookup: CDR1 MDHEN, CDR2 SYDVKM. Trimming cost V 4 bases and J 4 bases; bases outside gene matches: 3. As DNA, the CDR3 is TGTGCCAGCAGTTCCCGGGGGGGCGGGGCCAACGTCCTGACTTTC. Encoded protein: CASSSRGGGANVLTF.

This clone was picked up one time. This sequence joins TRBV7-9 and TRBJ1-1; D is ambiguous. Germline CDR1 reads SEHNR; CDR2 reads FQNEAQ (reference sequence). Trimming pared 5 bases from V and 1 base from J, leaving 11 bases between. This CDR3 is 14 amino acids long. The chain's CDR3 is CASSPPTANTEAFF. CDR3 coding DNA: TGTGCCAGCAGCCCGCCTACAGCGAACACTGAAGCTTTCTTT.

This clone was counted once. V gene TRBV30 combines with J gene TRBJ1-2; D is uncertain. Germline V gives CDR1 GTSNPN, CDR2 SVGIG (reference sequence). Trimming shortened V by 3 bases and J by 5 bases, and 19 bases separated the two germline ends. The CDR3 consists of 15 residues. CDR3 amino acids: CAWRPLKAASYGYTF. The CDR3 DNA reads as TGTGCCTGGAGGCCCTTGAAGGCAGCATCTTATGGCTACACCTTC.

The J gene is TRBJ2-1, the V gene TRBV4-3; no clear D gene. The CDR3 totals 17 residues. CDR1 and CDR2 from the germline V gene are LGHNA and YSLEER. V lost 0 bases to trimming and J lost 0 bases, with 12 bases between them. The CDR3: CASSQDRAYSSYNEQFF. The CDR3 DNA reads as TGCGCCAGCAGCCAAGATAGGGCTTATAGCTCCTACAATGAGCAGTTCTTC.

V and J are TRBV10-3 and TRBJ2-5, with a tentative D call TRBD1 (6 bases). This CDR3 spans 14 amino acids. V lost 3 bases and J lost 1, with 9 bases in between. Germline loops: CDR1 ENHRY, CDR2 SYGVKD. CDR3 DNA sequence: TGTGCCATCAGTGAAACAGGGCCCCAAGAGACCCAGTACTTC. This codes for CAISETGPQETQYF.

The CDR3 loop is CAWFTHRVQREAFF. The CDR3 bases are TGTGCCTGGTTTACCCACAGGGTGCAAAGGGAAGCTTTCTTT. The chain recombines TRBV30 with TRBJ1-1, with D perhaps matching TRBD1 (6 bases). V lost 5 bases and J lost 8, with 21 bases in between. Germline-derived CDR1 and CDR2 are GTSNPN and SVGIG (reference sequence). CDR3 length: 14 residues.

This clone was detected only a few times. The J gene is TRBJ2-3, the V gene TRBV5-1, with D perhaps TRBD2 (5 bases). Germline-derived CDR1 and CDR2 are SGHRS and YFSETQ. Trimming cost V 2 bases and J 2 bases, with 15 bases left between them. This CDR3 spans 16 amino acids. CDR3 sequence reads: CASSFGGGRDTDTQYF. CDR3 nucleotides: TGCGCCAGCAGCTTTGGCGGTGGGAGAGACACAGATACGCAGTATTTT.

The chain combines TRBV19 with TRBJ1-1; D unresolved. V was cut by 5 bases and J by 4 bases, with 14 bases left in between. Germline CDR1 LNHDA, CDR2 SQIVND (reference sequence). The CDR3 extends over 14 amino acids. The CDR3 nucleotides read TGTGCCAGTAGTGTAGGACGACGGGGCACTGAAGCTTTCTTT. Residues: CASSVGRRGTEAFF.